Listed below are T cell receptor beta chains from one sample, sequenced in a study of control samples from healthy donors and cancer patients. The table came from immunoSEQ multiplex PCR; TCRdb's copy has only in-frame clones and leaves some out. This table has about 92,000 clones, 82% appearing once. Material: blood. These receptor sequences come from a woman aged 55 to 70 in good health. The CDR3 runs from the conserved cysteine through the conserved F or W.

TRBV6-2/TRBV6-3,TRBJ1-1,CASSYDRGGFMNTEAFF
TRBV6-2/TRBV6-3,TRBJ1-5,CASSLSGGYSNQPQHF
TRBV7-2,TRBJ2-7,CASSLGGTGFSGQYF
TRBV7-2,TRBJ2-3,CASSLEHSGDTQYF
TRBV7-2,TRBJ1-2,CASSPGQGNYGYTF
TRBV6-1,TRBJ2-5,CASSEGADQETQYF
TRBV11-2,TRBJ2-5,CASSQNVETQYF
TRBV6-5,TRBJ2-3,CASSYSGDTQYF
TRBV11-1,TRBJ2-5,CASSLRADQETQYF
TRBV20-1,TRBJ2-5,CSAEVGETQYF
TRBV4-1,TRBJ2-1,CASSQDSVPLEEFF
TRBV18,TRBJ1-4,CASSRSVPNEKLFF
TRBV20-1,TRBJ2-1,CSASQASGHNEQFF
TRBV12-3/TRBV12-4,TRBJ1-2,CASSLGRGYGYTF
TRBV27,TRBJ1-5,CASYSVGQPQHF
TRBV7-8,TRBJ2-7,CASSFTRDYEQYF
TRBV3-1/TRBV3-2,TRBJ2-2,CASSQVAGRGELFF
TRBV2,TRBJ2-5,CASDRARGETQYF
TRBV7-7,TRBJ1-4,CASSLGQGRGEKLFF
TRBV18,TRBJ2-1,CASSPITDFLYNEQFF
TRBV7-7,TRBJ1-1,CASSLQVNTEAFF
TRBV4-3,TRBJ2-7,CASSQDRWTGREQYF
TRBV7-9,TRBJ2-7,CASSPSGSPYEQYF
TRBV19,TRBJ2-1,CASSIVRGQQFF
TRBV10-2,TRBJ2-5,CASSTGLARETQYF
TRBV4-1,TRBJ2-5,CASSHQEQGILQETQYF
TRBV19,TRBJ1-2,CASNKVTGGEFVGYGYTF
TRBV5-1,TRBJ2-1,CASSSREDSYNEQFF
TRBV4-3,TRBJ2-7,CASSLYPAYEQYF
TRBV5-1,TRBJ2-5,CASSSSGGQETQYF
TRBV5-6,TRBJ1-1,CASSSDPREGRRTEAFF
TRBV10-3,TRBJ2-7,CAISLQGTYEQYF
TRBV25-1,TRBJ1-5,CASSSLGGNQPQHF
TRBV2,TRBJ1-5,CASSETRLDQPQHF
TRBV28,TRBJ2-7,CASSRPLAAWGEQYF
TRBV7-2,TRBJ2-5,CASSLQVGWKETQYF
TRBV19,TRBJ2-2,CASRNGPADTGELFF
TRBV5-1,TRBJ2-1,CASSPSQVAGGYNEQFF
TRBV7-9,TRBJ1-1,CASSPWKTNTEAFF
TRBV6-6,TRBJ1-3,CASSRGSGNTIYF
TRBV3-1/TRBV3-2,TRBJ2-5,CASSPEARDQETQYF